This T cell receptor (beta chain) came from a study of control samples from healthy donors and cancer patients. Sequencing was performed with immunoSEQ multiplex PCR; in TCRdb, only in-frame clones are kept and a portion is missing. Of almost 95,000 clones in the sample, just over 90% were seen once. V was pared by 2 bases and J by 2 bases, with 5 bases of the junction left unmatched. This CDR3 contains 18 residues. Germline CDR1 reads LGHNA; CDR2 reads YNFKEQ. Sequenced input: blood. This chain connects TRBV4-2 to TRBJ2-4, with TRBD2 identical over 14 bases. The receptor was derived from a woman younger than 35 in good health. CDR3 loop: CASSQPGTSGGSKNIQYF. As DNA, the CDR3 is TGTGCCAGCAGCCAACCCGGGACTAGCGGGGGATCCAAAAACATTCAGTACTTC.